This TCR beta chain was profiled in a study of response to subunit inactivated influenza vaccine. In regard to this clonotype: The antigen is not known.

Study-wide points: It was the authors' suggestion that each seasonal influenza vaccination recruits few new T cells.

Each CDR3 protein gets one entry after TCRdb re-called the RT-PCR reads with MiXCR. Of around 520,000 distinct CDR3 sequences listed, roughly 23% are singletons. The V end was cut by 5 bases, the J end by 0 bases, with 18 bases between. Per germline, CDR1 SEHNR and CDR2 FQNEAQ (reference sequence). This CDR3 is 17 amino acids long. The clonotype comes from a man aged 45-65 years who received an inactivated influenza vaccine. The sequencing here drew on CD4+ T cells sorted from PBMCs, taken roughly 5 days after vaccination. The chain combines TRBV7-9 with TRBJ2-3; D not certain. The CDR3 DNA is TGTGCCAGCAGCCCCCCCGGCTGGCTTACTAGCACAGATACGCAGTATTTT. It encodes CASSPPGWLTSTDTQYF. Looking up the rest from reference TRBV7-9 and TRBJ2-3 gives the full variable domain: DTGVSQNPRHKITKRGQNVTFRCDPISEHNRLYWYRQTLGQGPEFLTYFQNEAQLEKSRLLSDRFSAERPKGSFSTLEIQRTEQGDSAMYLCASSPPGWLTSTDTQYFGPGTRLTVL.